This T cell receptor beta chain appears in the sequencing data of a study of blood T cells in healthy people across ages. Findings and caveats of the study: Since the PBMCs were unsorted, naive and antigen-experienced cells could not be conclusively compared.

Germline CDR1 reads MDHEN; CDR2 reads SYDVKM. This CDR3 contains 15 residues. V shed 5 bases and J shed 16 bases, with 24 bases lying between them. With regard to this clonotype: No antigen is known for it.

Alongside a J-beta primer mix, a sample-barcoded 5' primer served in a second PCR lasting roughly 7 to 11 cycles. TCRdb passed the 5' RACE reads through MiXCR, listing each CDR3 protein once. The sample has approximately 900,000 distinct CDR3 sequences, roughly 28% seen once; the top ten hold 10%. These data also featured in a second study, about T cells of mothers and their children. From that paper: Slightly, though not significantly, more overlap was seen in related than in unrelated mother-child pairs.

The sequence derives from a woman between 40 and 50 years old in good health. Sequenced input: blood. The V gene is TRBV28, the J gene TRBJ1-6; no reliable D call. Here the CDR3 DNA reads TGTGCCAGCAGTCTTAGTCAGGTTCGGGCCCCAGCTCTCCACTTT. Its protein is CASSLSQVRAPALHF.